Following are 28 T cell receptor beta chains from one sample sequenced in a study of Ad26.COV2.S vaccination and SARS-CoV-2 variants. Treatment here: 15 to 20 received Ad26.COV2.S at low or high dose, single or two shots; about five received placebo; per-sample allocation not given. Sampling happened 63 days after the first vaccine or placebo injection. Only in-frame clones appear in the TCRdb table, and some are missing; sequencing was by immunoSEQ multiplex PCR. The sample consists of 350,000 to 500,000 clones, more than 80% of them appearing once. Specimen: peripheral blood, collected in a trial of Ad26.COV2.S vaccine versus placebo. The receptors here all came from a person between 18 and 65 years old who received the Ad26.COV2.S COVID-19 vaccine or a placebo.

The rearrangement uses TRBV6-6 and TRBJ2-5; D remains ambiguous. The CDR3 sequence is 15 residues long. The germline gives CDR1 MNHNY, CDR2 SVGAGI (reference sequence). Trimming removed 5 bases at V and 2 bases at J, with 15 bases between. In DNA, the CDR3 is TGTGCCAGCAGTATCAAGAAGAGAGCTCAAGAGACCCAGTACTTC. Protein product: CASSIKKRAQETQYF.

CDR3 sequence (DNA): TGTGCCAGCACCATAGGCCAGGGGGCTTCCTACGAGCAGTACTTC. Amino acid sequence: CASTIGQGASYEQYF. The J gene is TRBJ2-7, the V gene TRBV28; 8 nucleotides agree with TRBD1. J gave up 1 base and V 7 bases, and 9 bases lay outside the gene matches. Per the germline V gene, CDR1 is MDHEN and CDR2 is SYDVKM. The CDR3 has 15 residues.

The V call is TRBV10-3, the J call TRBJ2-7; 7 bases are shared with TRBD1. CDR1 ENHRY and CDR2 SYGVKD come from the germline V gene. V lost 0 bases, J lost 3 bases, and 2 bases stayed unmatched. The CDR3 runs 14 residues. In DNA form, the CDR3 reads TGTGCCATCAGTGAGTCGACAGGGTTCTACGAGCAGTACTTC. This codes for CAISESTGFYEQYF.

This sequence joins TRBV27 and TRBJ2-2, with TRBD1 matching 9 bases. The germline V gene has CDR1 MNHEY and CDR2 SMNVEV (reference sequence). The CDR3 totals 17 residues. With 5 bases clipped from V and 0 bases from J, the junction kept 7 bases outside the gene matches. The CDR3 coding sequence is TGTGCCAGCAGTCCAGGGACAGGGCGTTCGAACACCGGGGAGCTGTTTTTT. It translates to CASSPGTGRSNTGELFF.

This chain links TRBV11-2 with TRBJ2-3; D gene ambiguous. The CDR3 has 12 residues. Germline-derived CDR1 and CDR2 are SGHAT and FQNNGV. Deletions cut 2 bases from V and 0 bases from J, with 0 bases between. The CDR3 nucleotides read TGTGCCAGCAGCTTAAGCACAGATACGCAGTATTTT. Its protein product is CASSLSTDTQYF.

The V and J genes are TRBV11-3 and TRBJ2-1; 10 bases line up with TRBD2. Germline V gives CDR1 SGHNT, CDR2 YENEEA. After removal of 5 bases from V and 4 bases from J, the junction contained 5 bases not matched to a gene. This CDR3 comprises 15 residues. In DNA form, the CDR3 reads TGTGCCAGCAGCCCCCGGACTAGCGGATACAATGAGCAGTTCTTC. Translated, it gives CASSPRTSGYNEQFF.

This rearrangement joins TRBV7-3 to TRBJ2-1; D gene unclear. Trimming took off 5 bases at V and 4 bases at J, with 15 bases between the two ends. Germline V CDR1 and CDR2: SGHTA, FQGTGA. CDR3 length: 15 residues. CDR3 nucleotides: TGTGCCAGCAGCCCCGACTTGGCGGATTACAATGAGCAGTTCTTC. Protein product: CASSPDLADYNEQFF.

This CDR3 reads CASSRYGQGANEQFF. The CDR3 nucleotides read TGTGCCAGCAGCCGATACGGACAGGGGGCTAATGAGCAGTTCTTC. The J gene is TRBJ2-1, the V gene TRBV11-3, with 11 bases matching TRBD1. CDR3 length: 15 amino acids. Germline V gene data show CDR1 as SGHNT and CDR2 as YENEEA. V shed 5 bases and J 7 bases; nucleotides not matched to a gene: 7. The full variable domain, rest sourced from reference TRBV11-3 and TRBJ2-1, is EAGVVQSPRYKIIEKKQPVAFWCNPISGHNTLYWYLQNLGQGPELLIRYENEEAVDDSQLPKDRFSAERLKGVDSTLKIQPAELGDSAVYLCASSRYGQGANEQFFGPGTRLTVL.

The rearrangement uses TRBV10-2 and TRBJ1-1, with D unresolved. The V gene lost 3 bases and the J gene lost 4 bases, with 6 bases spanning the gap. CDR1 is WSHSY, CDR2 SAAADI, per germline. The CDR3 consists of 12 residues. Written as DNA, the CDR3 is TGCGCCAGCAGTGACCCGGTCACTGAAGCTTTCTTT. This codes for CASSDPVTEAFF.

The chain couples TRBV30 to TRBJ2-1; D is possibly TRBD1 or TRBD2 (5 bases each). CDR1 and CDR2 (germline): GTSNPN, SVGIG (reference sequence). The CDR3 runs to 13 residues. With 0 bases removed from V and 9 bases from J, the gap between germline ends came to 12 bases. The DNA for the CDR3 is TGTGCCTGGAGTGTACACGGGGCCGGTGAGCAGTTCTTC. Its translation is CAWSVHGAGEQFF.

The gene calls are TRBV6-5 and TRBJ2-7; a possible D gene is TRBD1 (5 bases). The CDR3 contains 13 residues. Germline lookup yields CDR1 MNHEY and CDR2 SVGAGI. V was shortened by 7 bases and J by 2 bases, with 12 bases between the two germline ends. CDR3 region: CASMRTRTYEQYF. The CDR3 coding sequence is TGTGCCAGCATGCGGACAAGAACCTACGAGCAGTACTTC.

This chain links TRBV27 with TRBJ2-3, with D possibly being TRBD1 (5 bases). Trimming took off 1 base at V and 2 bases at J, with 13 bases between the two ends. The CDR3 spans 16 residues. The V gene's germline CDR1 is MNHEY and CDR2 SMNVEV (reference sequence). CDR3 sequence: CASSLLGEASTDTQYF. Written as DNA, the CDR3 is TGTGCCAGCAGTTTATTAGGGGAAGCCTCCACAGATACGCAGTATTTT.

CDR3 sequence: CASSMVGGTDTQYF. CDR3 coding DNA: TGTGCCAGCAGTATGGTAGGGGGCACAGATACGCAGTATTTT. The genes are TRBV6-4 and TRBJ2-3, with D possibly TRBD1 on 5 matching bases. CDR1 and CDR2 (germline): MRHNA, SNTAGT. Between the trimmed V and J ends, which lost 5 bases and 1 base, there was a span of 10 bases. The CDR3 totals 14 residues.

The chain recombines TRBV4-3 with TRBJ2-1; D is possibly TRBD1 (5 bases). Trimming removed 3 bases at V and 0 bases at J, with 15 bases between. There are 17 residues in the CDR3. Germline-derived CDR1 and CDR2 are LGHNA and YSLEER. CDR3 region: CASSHPVGRSSYNEQFF. DNA for the CDR3: TGCGCCAGCAGCCACCCGGTGGGGCGGAGCTCCTACAATGAGCAGTTCTTC.

The chain employs TRBV7-8 and TRBJ2-2; 13 bases map to TRBD2. The germline V gene has CDR1 SGHVS and CDR2 FQNEAQ. With 5 bases clipped from V and 7 bases from J, the junction kept 25 bases outside the gene matches. The CDR3 sequence is 22 residues long. The CDR3 loop is CASSDPTSGRSWLEVPSGELFF. CDR3 nucleotides: TGTGCCAGCAGCGACCCGACTAGCGGGAGGTCCTGGCTTGAGGTTCCTAGCGGGGAGCTGTTTTTT.

The rearrangement joins TRBV5-1 to TRBJ1-2; D is unresolved. Per the germline V gene, CDR1 is SGHRS and CDR2 is YFSETQ. This CDR3 has 15 residues. V was cut by 4 bases and J by 0 bases, with 13 bases left in between. The CDR3 DNA is TGCGCCAGCAGCCCACTGAGAAGTGCTAACTATGGCTACACCTTC. Its protein product is CASSPLRSANYGYTF.

In its sample, this clone was seen once. The chain combines TRBV6-2 or TRBV6-3 with TRBJ1-5, with 7 bases that match TRBD1. The CDR3 length is 15 residues. In germline, CDR1 is MNHEY, CDR2 SVGEGT. The J segment lost 7 bases and the V segment lost 4 bases, leaving 10 bases of the junction unmatched. CDR3: CASSSDRAVGQPQHF. The CDR3 region has the DNA TGTGCCAGCAGTTCAGACAGGGCGGTAGGCCAGCCCCAGCATTTT.

This sequence joins TRBV14 and TRBJ1-1, with no clear D. From germline, CDR1 is SGHDN and CDR2 FVKESK. With 2 bases removed from V and 5 bases from J, the gap between germline ends came to 6 bases. This CDR3 comprises 12 residues. This CDR3 is CASSQLRTEAFF. CDR3 nucleotides: TGTGCCAGCAGCCAACTTAGGACTGAAGCTTTCTTT.

This rearrangement joins TRBV9 to TRBJ1-1, with 7 bases identical to TRBD1. Germline lookup yields CDR1 SGDLS and CDR2 YYNGEE. This CDR3 comprises 14 residues. The trim removed 0 bases at V and 5 bases at J, leaving 4 bases unmatched. The CDR3 here is CASSVAAGGTEAFF. The CDR3 DNA reads as TGTGCCAGCAGCGTAGCGGCAGGGGGGACTGAAGCTTTCTTT.

The V and J genes are TRBV5-4 and TRBJ1-1, with a weak D call TRBD1 (5 bases). The V and J ends lost 0 bases and 2 bases respectively, with 11 bases between them. The germline gives CDR1 SGHNT, CDR2 YYREEE (reference sequence). The CDR3 spans 15 residues. The CDR3 region has the DNA TGTGCCAGCAGCTTGGCCGGGACTTATAACACTGAAGCTTTCTTT. Translation gives CASSLAGTYNTEAFF.

The J gene is TRBJ1-2, the V gene TRBV7-8, with a tentative D call TRBD1 (5 bases). Germline V lookup: CDR1 SGHVS, CDR2 FQNEAQ. V dropped 0 bases and J dropped 2 bases, with 7 bases sitting between them. This CDR3 region has 14 residues. CDR3 DNA sequence: TGTGCCAGCAGCTTAGCACAGGCAAACTATGGCTACACCTTC. Translated: CASSLAQANYGYTF.

The CDR3, as DNA: TGTGCCAGCATGCTTGGGGGGGCTCTTAGCAATCAGCCCCAGCATTTT. This sequence encodes CASMLGGALSNQPQHF. The chain links TRBV28 to TRBJ1-5; tentative D call: TRBD1 (6 bases). V lost 7 bases and J lost 0, with 16 bases in between. Germline V gene data show CDR1 as MDHEN and CDR2 as SYDVKM. The CDR3 sequence is 16 residues long.

V gene TRBV30 combines with J gene TRBJ1-1; maybe TRBD1 (6 bases). Germline V gene sequence: CDR1 GTSNPN, CDR2 SVGIG (reference sequence). This CDR3 region has 12 residues. The ends were cut back, 5 bases at V and 6 bases at J, with 13 bases in the middle. CDR3 in amino acids: CAWRTGSAEAFF. The CDR3 nucleotides read TGTGCCTGGCGCACAGGGTCCGCTGAAGCTTTCTTT.

This clone has only one observation. V usage is TRBV6-1 and J usage is TRBJ2-3, with 10 bases that match TRBD1. The germline V gene has CDR1 MNHNS and CDR2 SASEGT. J gave up 2 bases and V 3 bases, and 5 bases lay outside the gene matches. The CDR3 is 16 residues long. The CDR3 DNA reads as TGTGCCAGCAGTGATCGACAGGGGGCCTCCACAGATACGCAGTATTTT. Its translation: CASSDRQGASTDTQYF.

The chain joins TRBV25-1 to TRBJ2-5; no reliable D call. Germline CDR1 is MGHDK and CDR2 is SYGVNS. The CDR3 loop spans 14 amino acids. The V and J ends lost 6 bases and 1 base respectively, with 12 bases between them. CDR3 sequence (DNA): TGTGCCAGCAGCGAAAGGCTCCTCCAAGAGACCCAGTACTTC. It yields the protein CASSERLLQETQYF. The whole variable domain, filled in from reference TRBV25-1 and TRBJ2-5, reads EADIYQTPRYLVIGTGKKITLECSQTMGHDKMYWYQQDPGMELHLIHYSYGVNSTEKGDLSSESTVSRIRTEHFPLTLESARPSHTSQYLCASSERLLQETQYFGPGTRLLVL.

This clone has only one observation. The chain uses TRBV19 and TRBJ1-2; no clear D gene. Germline V lookup: CDR1 LNHDA, CDR2 SQIVND (reference sequence). V was cut by 6 bases and J by 6 bases, with 14 bases left in between. This CDR3 is built from 13 residues. The chain's CDR3 is CASRISSGHGYTF. CDR3 DNA sequence: TGTGCCAGTAGAATCTCATCGGGTCATGGCTACACCTTC.

V is TRBV7-9 and J is TRBJ2-1; the D call may be TRBD1 or TRBD2 (5 bases each). V was pared by 5 bases and J by 2 bases, with 13 bases between. The CDR3 has 15 amino acids. Germline V gene data show CDR1 as SEHNR and CDR2 as FQNEAQ (reference sequence). The DNA of the CDR3 is TGTGCCAGCAGCCCCAGGGACCCCCCCTACAATGAGCAGTTCTTC. It yields the protein CASSPRDPPYNEQFF.

The chain couples TRBV15 to TRBJ1-5; TRBD1 matches 7 bases. Germline CDR1 reads LNHNV; CDR2 reads YYDKDF (reference sequence). V dropped 3 bases and J dropped 2; count of bases not matched to a gene: 16. This CDR3 contains 19 residues. CDR3 DNA sequence: TGTGCCACCAGCAGCCCCCAGAGAAGACAGGGCTGGGGCAATCAGCCCCAGCATTTT. It yields the protein CATSSPQRRQGWGNQPQHF.